The present T cell receptor (beta chain) was sequenced within a study of T cells in Graves' hyperthyroidism and ophthalmopathy. Study background: It was at initial diagnosis, before any treatment, that peripheral blood was collected.

In its sample, this clonotype was seen many times. Its antigen remains unknown. Researchers took RNA transcripts and amplified the TCR beta CDR3 regions from them. The TCR CDR3 was amplified in a first-round RT-PCR using the HTBI primer set. One entry per CDR3 protein results from TCRdb running MiXCR on the multiplex PCR reads. This sample carries about 350,000 distinct CDR3 sequences, about a sixth of them seen once, and the ten largest clones take about 16%. The CDR3 extends over 13 amino acids. The germline V gene has CDR1 DFQATT and CDR2 SNEGSKA (reference sequence). Trimming removed 2 bases from V and 11 bases from J, with 13 bases in between. For the diagnoses, clinical symptoms, serum thyroxine and TRAb, thyroid ultrasound and orbital computed tomography were used. PBMCs were derived from about 10 ml fresh peripheral blood. Regarding the study as a whole: Onset of ophthalmopathy came a median about 6.5 months after the model predicted it.

The source is a woman aged 35 to 49 with Graves' ophthalmopathy. The chain carries TRBV20-1 and TRBJ1-6; tentative D call: TRBD1 (5 bases). The sequenced material came from blood. In DNA form, the CDR3 reads TGCAGTGCTAGATGGGGGGAAGCGGCACCCCTCCACTTT. It yields the protein CSARWGEAAPLHF.